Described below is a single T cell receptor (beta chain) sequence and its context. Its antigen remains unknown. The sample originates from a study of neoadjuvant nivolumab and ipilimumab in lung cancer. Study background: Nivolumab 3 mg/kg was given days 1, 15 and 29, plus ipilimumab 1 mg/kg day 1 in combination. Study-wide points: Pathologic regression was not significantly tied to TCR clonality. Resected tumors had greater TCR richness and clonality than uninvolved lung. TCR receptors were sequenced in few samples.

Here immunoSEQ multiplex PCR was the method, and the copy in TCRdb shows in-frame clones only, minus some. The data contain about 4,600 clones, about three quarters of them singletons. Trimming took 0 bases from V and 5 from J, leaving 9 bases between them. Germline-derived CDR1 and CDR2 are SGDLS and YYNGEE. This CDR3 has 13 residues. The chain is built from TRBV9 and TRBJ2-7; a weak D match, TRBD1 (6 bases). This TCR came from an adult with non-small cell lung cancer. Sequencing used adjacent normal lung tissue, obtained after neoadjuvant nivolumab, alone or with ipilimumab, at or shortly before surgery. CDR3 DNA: TGTGCCAGCAGCGTAGCTACAGGGCACGAGCAGTACTTC. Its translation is CASSVATGHEQYF.